Listed below are T cell receptor beta chains from one sample, sequenced in a study of blood T cell repertoires in COVID-19. Assay: immunoSEQ multiplex PCR; the TCRdb copy retains only in-frame clones and omits some. This sample has over 150,000 clones; about 82% occur once, and the top ten carry roughly 7%. The sequenced sample was peripheral blood. These TCRs come from a man aged 45-60 years with active or convalescent COVID-19. Each CDR3 is given with its conserved first and last residue. Each record gives: clone size, J gene, V gene, D gene, CDR3 protein, CDR3 DNA. The D gene is left open where the match is weak. Part of the rows lack a size; the others show once, few, many or a class for expanded clones.

- TRBJ2-7 TRBV9 TRBD1 CASSPSQTGVQYF TGTGCCAGCAGCCCCTCCCAGACAGGGGTTCAGTACTTC
- TRBJ2-1 TRBV4-1 TRBD2 CASSRGGLAGYNEQFF TGCGCCAGCAGCCGAGGAGGACTAGCGGGTTACAATGAGCAGTTCTTC
- TRBJ1-5 TRBV2 - CASCPGGNQPQHF TGTGCCAGCTGCCCAGGGGGCAATCAGCCCCAGCATTTT
- TRBJ2-3 TRBV6-2/TRBV6-3 TRBD1 CASSYLMGQGAADTQYF TGTGCCAGCAGTTACCTCATGGGACAGGGGGCGGCAGATACGCAGTATTTT
- TRBJ2-5 TRBV19 TRBD2 CASSFLWGGGETQYF TGTGCCAGTAGTTTCTTGTGGGGGGGAGGAGAGACCCAGTACTTC
- TRBJ1-5 TRBV5-8 - CASSWQGYQPQHF TGTGCCAGCAGCTGGCAGGGTTACCAGCCCCAGCATTTT
- TRBJ2-1 TRBV12-3/TRBV12-4 TRBD2 CASNLAGEGEQFF TGTGCCAGCAATCTAGCGGGAGAGGGCGAGCAGTTCTTC
- TRBJ2-6 TRBV2 - CASSSGLGANVLTF TGTGCCAGCAGTTCAGGGTTAGGGGCCAACGTCCTGACTTTC
- TRBJ1-1 TRBV18 - CASSPRVVGEAFF TGTGCCAGCTCACCGAGGGTTGTCGGTGAAGCTTTCTTT
- TRBJ2-5 TRBV28 TRBD2 CASRQTGLAGLQETQYF TGTGCCAGCCGACAAACCGGACTAGCGGGCCTCCAAGAGACCCAGTACTTC
- TRBJ2-1 TRBV19 TRBD2 CASSILLAGGDNEQFF TGTGCCAGTAGTATTTTACTAGCGGGAGGAGACAATGAGCAGTTCTTC
- TRBJ2-3 TRBV4-3 TRBD1 CASSQGQGLSTDTQYF TGCGCCAGCAGCCAAGGACAGGGCCTTAGCACAGATACGCAGTATTTT
- TRBJ1-3 TRBV7-2 - CASSFTLGSGNTIYF TGTGCCAGCAGCTTTACTCTCGGTTCCGGAAACACCATATATTTT
- TRBJ2-3 TRBV6-2/TRBV6-3 - CASSHRWTTGTQYF TGTGCCAGCAGTCACAGGTGGACCACCGGTACGCAGTATTTT
- TRBJ2-1 TRBV9 TRBD2 CASSVTTSGRGEQFF TGTGCCAGCAGCGTAACTACTAGCGGGAGAGGTGAGCAGTTCTTC
- TRBJ1-1 TRBV5-4 - CASSLVQENTEAFF TGTGCCAGCAGCTTGGTCCAGGAGAACACTGAAGCTTTCTTT
- TRBJ2-7 TRBV18 - CASSQQGYEQYF TGTGCCAGCTCACAACAGGGCTACGAGCAGTACTTC
once TRBJ1-2 TRBV28 - CASSPSGVNYGYTF TGTGCCAGCAGTCCTTCAGGGGTCAACTATGGCTACACCTTC
- TRBJ2-2 TRBV4-3 TRBD2 CASSQEPDSGTGELFF TGCGCCAGCAGCCAAGAGCCCGATAGCGGGACCGGGGAGCTGTTTTTT
few TRBJ1-4 TRBV4-2 - CASSQDRRFNEKLFF TGTGCCAGCAGCCAAGACAGGCGCTTTAATGAAAAACTGTTTTTT
- TRBJ2-2 TRBV28 TRBD1 CASRPIVDREFHTGELFF TGTGCCAGCAGGCCAATTGTGGACAGGGAATTTCACACCGGGGAGCTGTTTTTT
- TRBJ1-3 TRBV7-2 - CASSFGPGDGNTIYF TGTGCCAGCAGCTTCGGACCCGGGGATGGAAACACCATATATTTT
- TRBJ2-5 TRBV27 TRBD2 CASSFRWTSGRAIGETQYF TGTGCCAGCAGTTTCCGATGGACTAGCGGGAGGGCCATTGGGGAGACCCAGTACTTC
- TRBJ2-3 TRBV19 TRBD1 CASTGTDLTDTQYF TGTGCCAGTACCGGGACAGACTTAACAGATACGCAGTATTTT
- TRBJ2-7 TRBV2 - CASSSPGLTYEQYF TGTGCCAGCAGCTCCCCGGGACTCACCTACGAGCAGTACTTC
- TRBJ2-5 TRBV7-6 TRBD1 CASSLNPTGGQETQYF TGTGCCAGCAGCCTTAATCCGACAGGGGGGCAAGAGACCCAGTACTTC